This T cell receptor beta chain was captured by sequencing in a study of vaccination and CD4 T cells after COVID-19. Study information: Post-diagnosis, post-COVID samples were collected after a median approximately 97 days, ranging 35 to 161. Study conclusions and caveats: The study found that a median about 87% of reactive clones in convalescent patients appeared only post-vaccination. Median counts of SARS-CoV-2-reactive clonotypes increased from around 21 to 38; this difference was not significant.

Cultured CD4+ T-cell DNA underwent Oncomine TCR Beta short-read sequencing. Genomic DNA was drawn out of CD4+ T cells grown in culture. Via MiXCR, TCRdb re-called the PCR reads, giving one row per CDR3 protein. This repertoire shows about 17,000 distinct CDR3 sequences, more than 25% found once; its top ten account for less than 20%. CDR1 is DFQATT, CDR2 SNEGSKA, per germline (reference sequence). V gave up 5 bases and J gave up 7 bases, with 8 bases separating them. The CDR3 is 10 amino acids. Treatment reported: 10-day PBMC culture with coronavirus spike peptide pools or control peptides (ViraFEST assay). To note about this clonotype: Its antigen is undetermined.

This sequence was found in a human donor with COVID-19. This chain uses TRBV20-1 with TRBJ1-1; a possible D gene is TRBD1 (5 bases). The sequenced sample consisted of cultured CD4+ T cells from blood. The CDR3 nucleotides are TGCAGTGCTCAGAGGGGTGAAGCTTTCTTT. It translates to CSAQRGEAFF.